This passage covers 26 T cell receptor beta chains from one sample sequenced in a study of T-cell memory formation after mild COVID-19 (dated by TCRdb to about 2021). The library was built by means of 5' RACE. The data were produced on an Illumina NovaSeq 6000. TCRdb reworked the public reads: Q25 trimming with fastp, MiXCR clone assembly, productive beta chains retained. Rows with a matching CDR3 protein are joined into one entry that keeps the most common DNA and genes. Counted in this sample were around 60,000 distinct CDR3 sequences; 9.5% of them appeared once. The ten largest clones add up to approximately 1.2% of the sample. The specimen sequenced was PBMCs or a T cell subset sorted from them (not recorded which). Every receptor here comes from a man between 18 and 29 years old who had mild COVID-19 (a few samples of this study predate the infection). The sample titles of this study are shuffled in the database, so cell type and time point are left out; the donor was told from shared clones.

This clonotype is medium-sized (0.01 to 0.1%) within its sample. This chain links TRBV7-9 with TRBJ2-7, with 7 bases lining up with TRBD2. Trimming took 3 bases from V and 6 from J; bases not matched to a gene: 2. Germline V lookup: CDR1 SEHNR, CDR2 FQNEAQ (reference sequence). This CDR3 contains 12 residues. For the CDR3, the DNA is TGTGCCAGCAGCTTCACGGGGGGCGAGCAGTACGTC. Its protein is CASSFTGGEQYV.

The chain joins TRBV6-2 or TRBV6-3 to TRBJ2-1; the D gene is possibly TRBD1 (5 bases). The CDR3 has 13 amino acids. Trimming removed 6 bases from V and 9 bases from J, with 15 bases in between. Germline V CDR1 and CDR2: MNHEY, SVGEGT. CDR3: CASSGPGRGEQFF. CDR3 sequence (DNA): TGTGCCAGCAGCGGCCCAGGGCGAGGTGAGCAGTTCTTC.

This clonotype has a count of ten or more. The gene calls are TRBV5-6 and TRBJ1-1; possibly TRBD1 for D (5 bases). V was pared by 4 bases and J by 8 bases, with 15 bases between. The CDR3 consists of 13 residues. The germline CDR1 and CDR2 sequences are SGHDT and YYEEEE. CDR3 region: CASSRVGRGEAFF. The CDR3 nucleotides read TGTGCCAGCAGCCGCGTGGGACGAGGCGAAGCTTTCTTT. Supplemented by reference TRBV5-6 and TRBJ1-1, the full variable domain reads DAGVTQSPTHLIKTRGQQVTLRCSPKSGHDTVSWYQQALGQGPQFIFQYYEEEERQRGNFPDRFSGHQFPNYSSELNVNALLLGDSALYLCASSRVGRGEAFFGQGTRLTVV.

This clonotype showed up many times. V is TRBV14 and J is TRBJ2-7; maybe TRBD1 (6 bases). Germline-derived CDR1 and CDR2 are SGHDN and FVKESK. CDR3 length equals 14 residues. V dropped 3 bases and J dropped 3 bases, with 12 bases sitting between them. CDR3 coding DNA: TGTGCCAGCAGCCAGTCAGGGGCATTCTACGAGCAGTACGTC. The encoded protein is CASSQSGAFYEQYV.

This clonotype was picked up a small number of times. The DNA of the CDR3 is TGTGCCAGCAGCGTAAGTGGGTCGGGCACAGATACGCAGTATTTT. Residues: CASSVSGSGTDTQYF. This sequence joins TRBV9 and TRBJ2-3; D gene ambiguous. Germline-derived CDR1 and CDR2 are SGDLS and YYNGEE. Trimming took off 1 base at V and 1 base at J, with 10 bases between the two ends. The CDR3 spans 15 residues.

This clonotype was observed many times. The CDR3 DNA reads as TGTGCCATCAGTGAGTCGACCCATGAGCAGTTCTTC. Translated: CAISESTHEQFF. The rearrangement joins TRBV10-3 to TRBJ2-1; D is undetermined. The germline CDR1 and CDR2 sequences are ENHRY and SYGVKD. The V end was cut by 0 bases, the J end by 8 bases, with 5 bases between. The CDR3 contains 12 residues.

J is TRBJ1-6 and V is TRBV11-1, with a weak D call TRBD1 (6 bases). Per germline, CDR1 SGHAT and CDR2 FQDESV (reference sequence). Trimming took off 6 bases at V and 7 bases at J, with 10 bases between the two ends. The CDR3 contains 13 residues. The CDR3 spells CASRPTGNSPLHF. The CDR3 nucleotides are TGTGCCAGCAGGCCAACAGGGAATTCACCCCTCCACTTT.

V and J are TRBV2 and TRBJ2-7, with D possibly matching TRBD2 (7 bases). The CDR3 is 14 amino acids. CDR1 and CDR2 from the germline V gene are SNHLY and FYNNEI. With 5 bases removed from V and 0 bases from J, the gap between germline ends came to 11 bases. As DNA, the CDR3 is TGTGCCAGCAGTCCCCGGGGGGCCTCCTACGAGCAGTACTTC. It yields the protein CASSPRGASYEQYF.

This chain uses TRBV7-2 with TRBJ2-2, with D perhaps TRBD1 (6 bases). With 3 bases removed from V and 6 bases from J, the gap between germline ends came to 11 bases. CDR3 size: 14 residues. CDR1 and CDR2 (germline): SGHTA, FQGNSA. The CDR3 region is CASSFTPGAGELFF. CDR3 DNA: TGTGCCAGCAGCTTTACTCCAGGGGCCGGGGAGCTGTTTTTT.

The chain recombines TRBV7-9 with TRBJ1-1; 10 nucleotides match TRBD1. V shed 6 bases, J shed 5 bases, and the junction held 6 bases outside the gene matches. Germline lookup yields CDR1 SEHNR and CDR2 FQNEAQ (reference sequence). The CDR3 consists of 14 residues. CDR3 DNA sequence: TGTGCCAGCAGTGGCGGGACAGGGGAGACTGAAGCTTTCTTT. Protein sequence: CASSGGTGETEAFF.

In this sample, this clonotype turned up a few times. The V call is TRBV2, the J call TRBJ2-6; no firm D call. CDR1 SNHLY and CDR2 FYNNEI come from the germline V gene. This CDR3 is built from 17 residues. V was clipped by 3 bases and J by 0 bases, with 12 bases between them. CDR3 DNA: TGTGCCAGCAGTGACGTTTTCGGCAGCTCTGGGGCCAACGTCCTGACTTTC. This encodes CASSDVFGSSGANVLTF.

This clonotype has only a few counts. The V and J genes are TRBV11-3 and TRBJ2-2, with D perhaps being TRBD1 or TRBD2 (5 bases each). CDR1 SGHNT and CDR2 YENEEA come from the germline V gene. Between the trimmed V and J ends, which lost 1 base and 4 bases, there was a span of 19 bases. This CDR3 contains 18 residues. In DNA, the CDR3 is TGTGCCAGCAGCTTAGCCCATGGGGGTAGCCTGATCACCGGGGAGCTGTTTTTT. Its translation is CASSLAHGGSLITGELFF.

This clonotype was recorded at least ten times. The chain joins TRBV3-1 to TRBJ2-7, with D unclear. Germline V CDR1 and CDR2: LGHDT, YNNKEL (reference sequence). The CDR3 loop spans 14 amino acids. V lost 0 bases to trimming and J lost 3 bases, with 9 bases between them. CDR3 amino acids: CASSQDRQRYEQYF. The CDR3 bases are TGTGCCAGCAGCCAAGATCGGCAGCGCTACGAGCAGTACTTC.

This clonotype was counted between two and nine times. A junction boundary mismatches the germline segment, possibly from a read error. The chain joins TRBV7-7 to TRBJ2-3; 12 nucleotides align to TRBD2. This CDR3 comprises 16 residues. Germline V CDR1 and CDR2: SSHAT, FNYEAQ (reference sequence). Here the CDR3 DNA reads TGTGCTAGCAGCCTCCTAGCGGGGGGGCCCTCAGATACGCAGTATTTT. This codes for CASSLLAGGPSDTQYF.

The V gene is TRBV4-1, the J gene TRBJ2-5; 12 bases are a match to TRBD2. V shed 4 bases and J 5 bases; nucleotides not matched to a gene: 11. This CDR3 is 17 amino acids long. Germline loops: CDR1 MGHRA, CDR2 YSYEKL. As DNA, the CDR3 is TGCGCCAGCAGCCCAGAAGGGCTAGCGGGGGGGTTTGAGACCCAGTACTTC. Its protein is CASSPEGLAGGFETQYF.

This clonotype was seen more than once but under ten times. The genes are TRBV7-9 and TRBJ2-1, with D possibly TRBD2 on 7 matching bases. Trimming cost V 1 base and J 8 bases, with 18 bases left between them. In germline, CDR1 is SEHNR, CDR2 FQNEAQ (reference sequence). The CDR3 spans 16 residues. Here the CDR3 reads CASSLGAGAEGDEQFF. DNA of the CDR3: TGTGCCAGCAGCTTAGGTGCGGGGGCAGAGGGGGATGAGCAGTTCTTC.

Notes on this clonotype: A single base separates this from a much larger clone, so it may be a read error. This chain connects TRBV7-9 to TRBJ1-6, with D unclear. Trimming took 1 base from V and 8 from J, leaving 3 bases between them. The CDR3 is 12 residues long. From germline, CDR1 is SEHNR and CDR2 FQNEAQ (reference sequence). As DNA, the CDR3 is TGTGCCAGCAGCTTAGATCATTCACCCCTCCACTTT. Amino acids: CASSLDHSPLHF.

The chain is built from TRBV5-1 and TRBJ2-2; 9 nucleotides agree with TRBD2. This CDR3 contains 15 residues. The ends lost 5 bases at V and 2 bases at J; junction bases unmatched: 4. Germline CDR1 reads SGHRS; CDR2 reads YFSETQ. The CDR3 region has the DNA TGCGCCAGCAGAGAGCGGGGGGCTAACACCGGGGAGCTGTTTTTT. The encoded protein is CASRERGANTGELFF.

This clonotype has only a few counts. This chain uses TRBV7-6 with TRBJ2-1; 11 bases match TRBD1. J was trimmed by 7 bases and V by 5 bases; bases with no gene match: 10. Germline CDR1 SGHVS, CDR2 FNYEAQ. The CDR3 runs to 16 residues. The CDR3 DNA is TGTGCCAGCAGCGCCTGGTGGGGACAGGGGGTAAATGAGCAGTTCTTC. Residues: CASSAWWGQGVNEQFF.

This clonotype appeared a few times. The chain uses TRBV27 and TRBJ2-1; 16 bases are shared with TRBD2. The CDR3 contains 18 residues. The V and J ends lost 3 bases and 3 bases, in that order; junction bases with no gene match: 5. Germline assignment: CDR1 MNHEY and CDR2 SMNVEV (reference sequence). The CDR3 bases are TGTGCCAGCAGTTTGGGACTAGCGGGGGGGCATTACTACAATGAGCAGTTCTTC. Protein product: CASSLGLAGGHYYNEQFF.

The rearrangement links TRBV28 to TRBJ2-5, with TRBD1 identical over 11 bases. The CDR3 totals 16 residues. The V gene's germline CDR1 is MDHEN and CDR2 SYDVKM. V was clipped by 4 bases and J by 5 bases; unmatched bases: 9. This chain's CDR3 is CASSSLGTGGRETQYF. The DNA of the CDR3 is TGTGCCAGCAGTTCCCTGGGGACAGGGGGAAGGGAGACCCAGTACTTC.

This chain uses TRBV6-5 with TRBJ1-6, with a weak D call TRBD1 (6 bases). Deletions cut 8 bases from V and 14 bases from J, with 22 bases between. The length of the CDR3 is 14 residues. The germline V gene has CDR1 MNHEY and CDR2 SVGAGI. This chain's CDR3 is CASGVRGEGSTLHF. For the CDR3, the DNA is TGTGCCAGCGGGGTTAGGGGGGAAGGAAGCACCCTCCACTTT.

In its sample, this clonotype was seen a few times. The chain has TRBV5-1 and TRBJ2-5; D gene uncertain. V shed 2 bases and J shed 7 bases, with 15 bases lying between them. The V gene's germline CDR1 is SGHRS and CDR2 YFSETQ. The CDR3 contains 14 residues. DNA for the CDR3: TGCGCCAGCAGCTTCGACCAGCAATTAGGGACCCAGTACTTC. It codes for CASSFDQQLGTQYF.

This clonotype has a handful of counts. DNA of the CDR3: TGTGCCAGCCGGGGGCAGGGCACCGGGGAGCTGTTTTTT. Translated: CASRGQGTGELFF. The chain recombines TRBV6-5 with TRBJ2-2, with D perhaps TRBD1 or TRBD2 (6 bases each). CDR1 MNHEY and CDR2 SVGAGI come from the germline V gene. This CDR3 spans 13 amino acids. Trimming shortened V by 8 bases and J by 4 bases, and 11 bases separated the two germline ends.

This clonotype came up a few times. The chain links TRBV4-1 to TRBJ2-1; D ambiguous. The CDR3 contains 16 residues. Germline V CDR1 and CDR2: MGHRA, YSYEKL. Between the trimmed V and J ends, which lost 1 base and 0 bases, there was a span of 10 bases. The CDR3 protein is CASSQVGRSSYNEQFF. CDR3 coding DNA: TGCGCCAGCAGCCAAGTAGGCCGGAGCTCCTACAATGAGCAGTTCTTC.

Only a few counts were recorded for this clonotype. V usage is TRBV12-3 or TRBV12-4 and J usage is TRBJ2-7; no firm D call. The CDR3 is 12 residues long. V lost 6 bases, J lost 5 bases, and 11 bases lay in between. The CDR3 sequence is CASSSRRNEQYV. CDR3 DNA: TGTGCCAGCAGCTCGCGGCGGAACGAGCAGTACGTC.